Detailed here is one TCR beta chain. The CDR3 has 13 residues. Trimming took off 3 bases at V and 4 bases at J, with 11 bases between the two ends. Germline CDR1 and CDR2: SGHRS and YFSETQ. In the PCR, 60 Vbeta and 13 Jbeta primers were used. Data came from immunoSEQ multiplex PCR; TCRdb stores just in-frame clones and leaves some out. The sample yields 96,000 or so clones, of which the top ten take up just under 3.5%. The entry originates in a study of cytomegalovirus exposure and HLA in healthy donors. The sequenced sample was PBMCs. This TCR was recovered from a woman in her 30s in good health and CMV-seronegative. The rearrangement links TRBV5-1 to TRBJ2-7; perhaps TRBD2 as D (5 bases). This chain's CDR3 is CASSSPGEYEQYF. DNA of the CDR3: TGCGCCAGCAGCTCCCCCGGGGAGTACGAGCAGTACTTC.